The 18 T cell receptor beta chains reported below all come from one sample, sequenced in a study of blood T cell repertoires in COVID-19. Sequenced by immunoSEQ multiplex PCR; TCRdb stores in-frame clones only, minus some. The sample holds 250,000 or so clones; less than 90% are singletons and the top ten take over 1.5%. The sequencing input was peripheral blood. The receptors shown here come from a woman in her 40s who had recovered from COVID-19.

This chain links TRBV24-1 with TRBJ1-1; no reliable D call. Germline CDR1 KGHDR, CDR2 SFDVKD. The CDR3 length is 12 residues. V shed 7 bases and J shed 1 base, with 6 bases lying between them. CDR3 in DNA: TGTGCCACCAGAAACAGGAACACTGAAGCTTTCTTT. It encodes CATRNRNTEAFF.

This sequence joins TRBV5-1 and TRBJ2-3; 11 nucleotides match TRBD2. Looked up from germline, CDR1 is SGHRS and CDR2 is YFSETQ. V was clipped by 5 bases and J by 9 bases; unmatched bases: 11. The CDR3 spans 15 residues. DNA of the CDR3: TGCGCCAGCAGTCCGCAGACTAGCGGGGCTGGCACGCAGTATTTT. It is translated as CASSPQTSGAGTQYF.

The chain couples TRBV7-9 to TRBJ1-2; possibly TRBD1 for D (6 bases). V shed 4 bases and J shed 4 bases, with 16 bases lying between them. The CDR3 length is 15 residues. The germline CDR1 and CDR2 sequences are SEHNR and FQNEAQ (reference sequence). CDR3 sequence: CASSSSAGAGYGYTF. The DNA of the CDR3 is TGTGCCAGCAGCTCCAGCGCGGGGGCTGGCTATGGCTACACCTTC.

This clone was recorded once. The chain couples TRBV6-6 to TRBJ1-4; D is ambiguous. In germline, CDR1 is MNHNY, CDR2 SVGAGI (reference sequence). Trimming removed 7 bases from V and 2 bases from J, with 17 bases in between. CDR3 size: 16 residues. The CDR3 coding sequence is TGTGCCAGCACCGAGGCCGGCCTCCCTACTAATGAAAAACTGTTTTTT. Translated: CASTEAGLPTNEKLFF.

This clone has just one count. V usage is TRBV7-6 and J usage is TRBJ2-7; 7 bases are a match to TRBD1. This CDR3 is 14 amino acids long. Germline values: CDR1 SGHVS, CDR2 FNYEAQ. V shed 5 bases, J shed 4 bases, and the junction held 8 bases outside the gene matches. For the CDR3, the DNA is TGTGCCAGCAGCGGCTACAGGGGTCGATACGAGCAGTACTTC. As protein: CASSGYRGRYEQYF.

In DNA form, the CDR3 reads TGCGCCAGCAGCTTGACGGGGAGCACAGATACGCAGTATTTT. As protein: CASSLTGSTDTQYF. The rearrangement uses TRBV5-1 and TRBJ2-3; perhaps TRBD2 as D (5 bases). The CDR3 contains 14 residues. Trimming stripped 1 base from V and 0 bases from J, with 6 bases between. Germline V gives CDR1 SGHRS, CDR2 YFSETQ.

V gene TRBV7-2 combines with J gene TRBJ2-3; 12 bases fit TRBD2. This CDR3 has 15 amino acids. Per germline, CDR1 SGHTA and CDR2 FQGNSA. V was pared by 1 base and J by 6 bases, with 2 bases of the junction left unmatched. The chain's CDR3 is CASSLGGLAGDTQYF. As DNA, the CDR3 is TGTGCCAGCAGCTTAGGAGGACTAGCGGGGGATACGCAGTATTTT.

The chain uses TRBV30 and TRBJ2-3; the match to TRBD2 covers 7 bases. CDR3 length: 14 amino acids. The germline gives CDR1 GTSNPN, CDR2 SVGIG (reference sequence). V shed 0 bases, J shed 1 base, and the junction held 1 base outside the gene matches. The CDR3 region has the DNA TGTGCCTGGAGTGTGGGGGGGGGCACAGATACGCAGTATTTT. This codes for CAWSVGGGTDTQYF.

The chain has TRBV7-9 and TRBJ2-1, with TRBD2 matching 7 bases. The CDR3 is made up of 13 amino acids. Trimming at V came to 4 bases and at J to 8 bases, leaving 5 bases not matched to a gene. The germline V gene encodes CDR1 SEHNR and CDR2 FQNEAQ (reference sequence). As DNA, the CDR3 is TGTGCCAGCAGCTCACGGGGGGAGGATGAGCAGTTCTTC. This sequence encodes CASSSRGEDEQFF.

V usage is TRBV5-8 and J usage is TRBJ1-2, with TRBD1 as a possible D gene (5 bases). Trimming removed 0 bases at V and 5 bases at J, with 14 bases between. Germline values: CDR1 SGHTS, CDR2 YDEGEE. The CDR3 has 15 residues. This chain's CDR3 is CASSLAGRGEYGYTF. The CDR3 DNA follows: TGTGCCAGCAGCTTGGCCGGAAGGGGCGAATATGGCTACACCTTC.

The J gene is TRBJ2-1, the V gene TRBV6-5, with TRBD1 matching 9 bases. CDR3 length: 16 amino acids. Germline V gene lookup returns CDR1 MNHEY and CDR2 SVGAGI. Trimming at V came to 4 bases and at J to 7 bases, leaving 11 bases not matched to a gene. The CDR3 loop reads CASSWTGTGIDNEQFF. For the CDR3, the DNA is TGTGCCAGCAGTTGGACCGGGACAGGGATAGATAATGAGCAGTTCTTC.

The V gene is TRBV12-3 or TRBV12-4, the J gene TRBJ2-1, with no clear D. The germline V and J ends were trimmed by 2 bases and 6 bases, with 5 bases remaining between them. The CDR3 covers 12 residues. The DNA of the CDR3 is TGTGCCAGCAGTTTATACAGCAATGAGCAGTTCTTC. The encoded protein is CASSLYSNEQFF.

The chain recombines TRBV27 with TRBJ2-7, with 7 bases that match TRBD2. The V segment lost 0 bases and the J segment 4 bases; nucleotides outside the gene matches: 9. Germline V gene lookup returns CDR1 MNHEY and CDR2 SMNVEV (reference sequence). The CDR3 runs to 16 residues. CDR3 residues: CASSLSPGAGYYEQYF. Written as DNA, the CDR3 is TGTGCCAGCAGTTTATCCCCAGGAGCGGGATATTACGAGCAGTACTTC.

The chain joins TRBV15 to TRBJ2-1; 9 bases fit TRBD1. Germline assignment: CDR1 LNHNV and CDR2 YYDKDF (reference sequence). The junction had 4 bases not matched to a gene; V was cut back by 0 bases and J by 4 bases. This CDR3 spans 16 amino acids. CDR3 nucleotide sequence: TGTGCCACCAGCAGAGACGGGACAGGGCTATACAATGAGCAGTTCTTC. This sequence encodes CATSRDGTGLYNEQFF.

As concerns this clone: The same CDR3 also results from other DNA sequences found in this sample. The chain links TRBV28 to TRBJ1-6; tentative D call: TRBD1 (5 bases). Trimming stripped 3 bases from V and 0 bases from J, with 9 bases between. Germline V gene sequence: CDR1 MDHEN, CDR2 SYDVKM. This CDR3 has 16 amino acids. The DNA for the CDR3 is TGTGCCAGCAGTTTGGGCGGGGGCTCCTATAATTCACCCCTCCACTTT. It translates to CASSLGGGSYNSPLHF.

V and J are TRBV7-6 and TRBJ1-6; tentative D call: TRBD1 (6 bases). Germline-derived CDR1 and CDR2 are SGHVS and FNYEAQ. V lost 1 base and J 8 bases, leaving 12 bases between the germline ends. The CDR3 is 15 amino acids. The CDR3, as DNA: TGTGCCAGCAGCTTAGGGGGAAACAGGGATTCACCCCTCCACTTT. It codes for CASSLGGNRDSPLHF. The variable domain in full, with the rest retrieved from reference TRBV7-6 and TRBJ1-6, is GAGVSQSPRYKVTKRGQDVALRCDPISGHVSLYWYRQALGQGPEFLTYFNYEAQQDKSGLPNDRFSAERPEGSISTLTIQRTEQRDSAMYRCASSLGGNRDSPLHFGNGTRLTVT.

There are a few counts of this clone. The V gene is TRBV28, the J gene TRBJ2-2; possible D gene TRBD1, 5 bases. Germline values: CDR1 MDHEN, CDR2 SYDVKM. The ends were cut back, 4 bases at V and 8 bases at J, with 8 bases in the middle. This CDR3 is 12 amino acids long. Here the CDR3 reads CASSWGLGELFF. CDR3 nucleotides: TGTGCCAGCAGTTGGGGCTTGGGGGAGCTGTTTTTT.

J is TRBJ2-7 and V is TRBV28; the D gene is possibly TRBD2 (5 bases). The CDR3 covers 12 residues. Trimming took off 8 bases at V and 6 bases at J, with 14 bases between the two ends. Germline V gene lookup returns CDR1 MDHEN and CDR2 SYDVKM. CDR3 loop: CASLSAEGEQYF. In DNA form, the CDR3 reads TGTGCCAGCCTCTCGGCCGAGGGCGAGCAGTACTTC.